The rows below give T cell receptor beta chains drawn from one sample of a study of molecular identifiers for immune sequencing clone quantification. In TCRdb, the PCR reads were re-called with MiXCR into one record per CDR3 protein. The data hold hundreds of thousands of distinct CDR3 sequences, with about 25% observed a single time. Sequencing was performed on naive CD8+ T cells from blood, with Jurkat cell RNA spiked in. These receptors were obtained from a human donor in good health. Some libraries in this study had Jurkat cell RNA spiked in. Both conserved end residues are part of each CDR3. The D gene is left open where the match is weak. The size field is filled for only some rows; it gives once, few, many or a size class.

>many|TRBJ2-1|TRBV7-6|TRBD2
TGTGCCAGCAGCTTAGAAGCGGGGGGTATCAATGAGCAGTTCTTC
CASSLEAGGINEQFF
>many|TRBJ2-3|TRBV4-3|TRBD2
TGCGCCAGCAGCCCCGGCCTAGCGGGTTTAGATACGCAGTATTTT
CASSPGLAGLDTQYF
>few|TRBJ1-1|TRBV13|-
TGTGCCACCCAGGACTCGATGAACACTGAAGCTTTCTTT
CATQDSMNTEAFF
>-|TRBJ2-1|TRBV7-3|-
TGTGCCAGCAGCTTAATCCCGAGAAAGCCTAAAAATGAGCAGTTCTTC
CASSLIPRKPKNEQFF
>many|TRBJ1-1|TRBV13|-
TGTGCCAGCAGCCCCGAAGTGAACACTGAAGCTTTCTTT
CASSPEVNTEAFF
>many|TRBJ1-6|TRBV30|TRBD1
TGTGCCTGGAGTCTGGACAGGGATGCCTATAATTCACCCCTCCACTTT
CAWSLDRDAYNSPLHF
>-|TRBJ2-7|TRBV27|TRBD1
TGTGCCAGCAGTGTAACAGGGGGCGGCCACGAGCAGTACTTC
CASSVTGGGHEQYF
>few|TRBJ1-3|TRBV3-2|-
TGTGCCAGCAGCCAAGAGAGCGGCCGGACCTCTGGAAACACCATATATTTT
CASSQESGRTSGNTIYF
>-|TRBJ1-1|TRBV7-9|-
TGTGCCAGCAGCGCGCCCCGGGACCCGATTTCTTCCACTGAAGCTTTCTTT
CASSAPRDPISSTEAFF
>-|TRBJ1-1|TRBV4-3|-
TGCGCCAGCAGCCAAGACAGGGATGGGGTGCCTGAAGCTTTCTTT
CASSQDRDGVPEAFF
>-|TRBJ2-5|TRBV6-1|TRBD1
TGTGCCAGCAGTGTAGGGACAGTGCTGGTTGAGACCCAGTACTTC
CASSVGTVLVETQYF
>-|TRBJ2-2|TRBV7-9|TRBD2
TGTGCCAGCAGCGGATTGACTAGCGGGAGATGGGGCACCGGGGAGCTGTTTTTT
CASSGLTSGRWGTGELFF
>many|TRBJ1-1|TRBV12-3/TRBV12-4|-
TGTGCCAGCAGCTCCGGGACCAGGAACACTGAAGCTTTCTTT
CASSSGTRNTEAFF
>-|TRBJ2-3|TRBV3-1|TRBD2
TGTGCCAGCAGCCAAGATGGGACTAGTACAGATACGCAGTATTTT
CASSQDGTSTDTQYF
>-|TRBJ2-1|TRBV19|-
TGTGCCAGTAGTATTGGTGGGCCGGGAGTCAATGAGCAGTTCTTC
CASSIGGPGVNEQFF
>many|TRBJ1-1|TRBV7-4|TRBD1
TGTGCCAGCAGCCTCGGACAGGGAGGCAGCACTGAAGCTTTCTTT
CASSLGQGGSTEAFF
>few|TRBJ2-7|TRBV2|-
TGTGCCAGCAGTGAACGGCAGGACAGCTCCTACGAGCAGTACTTC
CASSERQDSSYEQYF
>many|TRBJ2-7|TRBV2|TRBD2
TGTGCCAGCAGAGGTAGCGGGGGGAACTACGAGCAGTACTTC
CASRGSGGNYEQYF
>few|TRBJ1-1|TRBV4-3|-
TGCGCCAGCAGCCACCTGAAGGACACTGAAGCTTTCTTT
CASSHLKDTEAFF
>many|TRBJ1-5|TRBV4-3|-
TGCGCCAGCAGCCAAGATCGGACAGTGAATCAGCCCCAGCATTTT
CASSQDRTVNQPQHF
>many|TRBJ2-3|TRBV29-1|-
TGCAGCGTTCCCGCCGGGGAGGCTTACACAGATACGCAGTATTTT
CSVPAGEAYTDTQYF
>many|TRBJ2-3|TRBV5-1|TRBD2
TGCGCCAGCAGCTACCTAGCGGGGGCTAGCACAGATACGCAGTATTTT
CASSYLAGASTDTQYF
>-|TRBJ2-1|TRBV4-3|TRBD2
TGCGCCAGCAGCCAGGGACTAGCAGTGCATGAGCAGTTCTTC
CASSQGLAVHEQFF
>few|TRBJ2-1|TRBV20-1|-
TGCAGTGCTAGAGGCCTACTCTCCTACAATGAGCAGTTCTTC
CSARGLLSYNEQFF
>many|TRBJ2-7|TRBV7-9|-
TGTGCCAGCAGCACTACTGGGGGGACCGGTACCTACGAGCAGTACTTC
CASSTTGGTGTYEQYF
>-|TRBJ2-5|TRBV30|TRBD2
TGTGCCTGGACGGGGGGGCCCCCGAACCCACCAGAGACCCAGTACTTC
CAWTGGPPNPPETQYF
>few|TRBJ2-5|TRBV4-3|-
TGCGCCAGCAGCCAAGATTTTCAGACATACCAAGAGACCCAGTACTTC
CASSQDFQTYQETQYF
>-|TRBJ2-3|TRBV27|TRBD2
TGTGCCAGCAAAATACTAGCGTTCACAGATACGCAGTATTTT
CASKILAFTDTQYF
>many|TRBJ2-3|TRBV29-1|TRBD1
TGCAGCGTTGGATTTCCGGGACAGGGGATCGATACGCAGTATTTT
CSVGFPGQGIDTQYF
>many|TRBJ2-5|TRBV2|-
TGTGCCAGCAGTGAAGGATTCTGGGGGAGTTCAGGCCCGGAGGGGACCCAGTACTTC
CASSEGFWGSSGPEGTQYF
>-|TRBJ1-2|TRBV3-1|-
TGTGCCAGCAGCCAAGGAGCGCAGGGGTTCTATGGCTACACCTTC
CASSQGAQGFYGYTF
>-|TRBJ1-5|TRBV19|TRBD1
TGTGCCAGTAGTCTCTGGACAGGGGATGAGCCCCAGCATTTT
CASSLWTGDEPQHF
>-|TRBJ2-3|TRBV7-9|-
TGTGCCAGCAGCCCTCCCGACGGCACAGATACGCAGTATTTT
CASSPPDGTDTQYF
>few|TRBJ2-1|TRBV29-1|-
TGCAGCGTCCGCGGAAATGAACTCCGAGTCTGGAATGAGCAGTTCTTC
CSVRGNELRVWNEQFF
>few|TRBJ2-1|TRBV13|-
TGTGCCAGCAGCTGGGGGAGGGGGACCTACAATGAGCAGTTCTTC
CASSWGRGTYNEQFF
>many|TRBJ2-4|TRBV3-1|-
TGTGCCAGCAGCCAAGCGGGGGCCAAAAACATTCAGTACTTC
CASSQAGAKNIQYF
>few|TRBJ2-3|TRBV24-1|TRBD1
TGTGCCACCAGTGATTTAAGGGGACAGAGGCCGGATACGCAGTATTTT
CATSDLRGQRPDTQYF
>-|TRBJ2-7|TRBV7-9|-
TGTGCCAGCAGCTTAGTCGTTGGACAGCCCCTACCTGAGCAGTACTTC
CASSLVVGQPLPEQYF
>many|TRBJ2-5|TRBV19|TRBD1
TGTGCCAGTAGTACGGGGGACAGGACGTACCAAGAGACCCAGTACTTC
CASSTGDRTYQETQYF
>many|TRBJ1-1|TRBV4-3|TRBD1
TGCGCCAGCAGCCAAGAGACTTACAGGGACAGAGACATTTTGATGAACACTGAAGCTTTCTTT
CASSQETYRDRDILMNTEAFF
>many|TRBJ2-3|TRBV4-3|-
TGCGCCAGCAGCCACGGACTACTCACAGATACGCAGTATTTT
CASSHGLLTDTQYF
>few|TRBJ2-1|TRBV9|TRBD2
TGTGCCAGCAGCGTACCAACTAGCGGGGCTAACAATGAGCAGTTCTTC
CASSVPTSGANNEQFF